The entry that follows covers one T cell receptor beta chain sequence. While infection was still active, Seattle patients were enrolled and then followed longitudinally. Germline lookup yields CDR1 SGDLS and CDR2 YYNGEE. V lost 4 bases and J 0 bases, leaving 16 bases between the germline ends. The length of the CDR3 is 16 residues. As processed by the authors: Quantification of nucleated cells was approximated via reference gene primer amplification. TCRdb keeps only in-frame clones here, not all; method: immunoSEQ multiplex PCR. D and trimming were read from the DNA, whereas the V and J calls and clone size are those reported in that table. The sample shows roughly 170,000 clones, more than 65% of them seen only once. The record originates from a study of blood T cell repertoires in COVID-19. Across the whole study: Material from acute and convalescent COVID-19 was sourced from the United States, Italy and Spain.

The chain uses TRBV9 and TRBJ1-1; D is possibly TRBD1 (5 bases). The sample taken for sequencing was peripheral blood. The TCR comes from a woman aged 60 to 75 with COVID-19, enrolled during active disease. CDR3 protein: CASSPSLQGVNTEAFF. In DNA form, the CDR3 reads TGTGCCAGCAGCCCCTCTCTCCAGGGCGTGAACACTGAAGCTTTCTTT.